The 2 T cell receptor beta chains listed next were all sequenced from one sample in a study of cytomegalovirus exposure and HLA in healthy donors. Primers: 60 Vbeta forward and 13 Jbeta reverse. TCRdb keeps only in-frame clones here, not all; method: immunoSEQ multiplex PCR. The table has about 130,000 clones, more than 65% seen once. Sequencing input: PBMCs. These receptors originate from a woman aged 18-30 years in good health and CMV-seropositive.

The chain carries TRBV18 and TRBJ2-1; 7 nucleotides match TRBD2. Unmatched junction bases numbered 8, after V lost 3 bases and J lost 9 bases. This CDR3 is built from 14 residues. Per the germline V gene, CDR1 is KGHSH and CDR2 is LQKENI. CDR3 in DNA: TGTGCCAGCTCACCGGGCAGGGAGGGAAGTGAGCAGTTCTTC. This translates into CASSPGREGSEQFF.

This CDR3 reads CASSESGGAGDTQYF. The CDR3 DNA sequence: TGTGCCAGCAGCGAGAGCGGGGGGGCCGGGGATACGCAGTATTTT. V usage is TRBV14 and J usage is TRBJ2-3; 10 nucleotides align to TRBD2. V was pared by 5 bases and J by 6 bases, with 8 bases of the junction left unmatched. Germline lookup yields CDR1 SGHDN and CDR2 FVKESK. This CDR3 has 15 amino acids. Full variable domain (remainder filled in from reference TRBV14 and TRBJ2-3): EAGVTQFPSHSVIEKGQTVTLRCDPISGHDNLYWYRRVMGKEIKFLLHFVKESKQDESGMPNNRFLAERTGGTYSTLKVQPAELEDSGVYFCASSESGGAGDTQYFGPGTRLTVL.